This T cell receptor (beta chain) stems from a study of T cells after yellow fever vaccination. Study-level findings and limits: It was a small share of clonotypes that appeared in both CD4 and CD8 compartments.

TCRdb used MiXCR to reprocess the 5' RACE reads, holding one entry per CDR3 protein. The profile shows 200,000 to 250,000 distinct CDR3 sequences, under 3.5% of them singletons. This clonotype was seen a handful of times. Its antigen is still unknown. This TCR was recovered from a man aged 18 to 30 who received the YFV17D yellow fever vaccine. The sample here was CD4+ T cells sorted from PBMCs, taken 10 days after the yellow fever booster vaccination.

CDR3 sequence: CASSLTTATNYNEQFF. The CDR3 DNA reads as TGCGCCAGCAGCTTGACTACAGCGACGAATTACAATGAGCAGTTCTTC. The chain couples TRBV5-1 to TRBJ2-1; D is undetermined. Trimming stripped 1 base from V and 4 bases from J, with 15 bases between. CDR1 and CDR2 (germline): SGHRS, YFSETQ. CDR3 length: 16 amino acids.